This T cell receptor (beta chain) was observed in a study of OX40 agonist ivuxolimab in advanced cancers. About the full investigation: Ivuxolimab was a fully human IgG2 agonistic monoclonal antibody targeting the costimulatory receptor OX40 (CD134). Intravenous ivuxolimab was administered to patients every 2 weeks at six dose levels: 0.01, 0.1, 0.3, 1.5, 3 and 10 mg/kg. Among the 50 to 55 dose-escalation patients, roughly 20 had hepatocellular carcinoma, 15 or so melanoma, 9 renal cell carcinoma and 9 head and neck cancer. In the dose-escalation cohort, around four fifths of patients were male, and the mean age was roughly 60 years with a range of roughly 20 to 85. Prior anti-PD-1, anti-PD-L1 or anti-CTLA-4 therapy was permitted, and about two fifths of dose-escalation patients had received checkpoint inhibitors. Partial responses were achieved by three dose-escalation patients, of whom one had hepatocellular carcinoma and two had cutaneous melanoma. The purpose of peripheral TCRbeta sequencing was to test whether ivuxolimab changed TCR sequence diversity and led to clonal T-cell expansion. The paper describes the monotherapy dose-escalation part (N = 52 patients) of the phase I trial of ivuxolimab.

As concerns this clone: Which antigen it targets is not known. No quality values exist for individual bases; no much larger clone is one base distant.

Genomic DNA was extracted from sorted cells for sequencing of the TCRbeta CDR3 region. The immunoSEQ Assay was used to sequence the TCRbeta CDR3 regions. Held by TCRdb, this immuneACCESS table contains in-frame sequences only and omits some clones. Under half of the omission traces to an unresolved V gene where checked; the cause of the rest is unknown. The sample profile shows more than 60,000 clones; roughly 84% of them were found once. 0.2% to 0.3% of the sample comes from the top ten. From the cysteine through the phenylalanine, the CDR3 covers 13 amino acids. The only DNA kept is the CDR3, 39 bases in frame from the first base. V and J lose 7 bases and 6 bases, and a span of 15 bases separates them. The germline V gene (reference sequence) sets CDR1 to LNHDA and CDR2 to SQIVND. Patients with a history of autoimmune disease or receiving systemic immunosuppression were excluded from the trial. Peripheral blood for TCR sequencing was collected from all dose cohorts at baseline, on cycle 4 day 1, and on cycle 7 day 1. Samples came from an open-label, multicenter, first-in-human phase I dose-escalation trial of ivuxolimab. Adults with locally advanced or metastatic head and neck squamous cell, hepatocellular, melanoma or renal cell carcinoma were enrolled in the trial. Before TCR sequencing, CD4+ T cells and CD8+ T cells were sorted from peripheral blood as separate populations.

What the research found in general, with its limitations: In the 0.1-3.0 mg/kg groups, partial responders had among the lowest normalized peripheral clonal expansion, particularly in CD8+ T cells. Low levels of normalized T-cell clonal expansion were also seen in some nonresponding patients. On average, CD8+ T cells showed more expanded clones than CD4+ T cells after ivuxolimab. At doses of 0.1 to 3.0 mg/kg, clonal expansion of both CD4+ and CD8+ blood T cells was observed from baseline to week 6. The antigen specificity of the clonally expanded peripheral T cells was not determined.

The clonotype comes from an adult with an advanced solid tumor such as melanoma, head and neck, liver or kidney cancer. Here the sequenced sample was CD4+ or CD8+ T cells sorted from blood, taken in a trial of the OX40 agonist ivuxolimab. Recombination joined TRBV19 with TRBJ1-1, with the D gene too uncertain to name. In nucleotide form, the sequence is TGTGCCAGTACCCCTGTAAGTCGGCCTGAAGCTTTCTTT. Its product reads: CASTPVSRPEAFF.